This T cell receptor beta chain was identified during a study of human T cells and chemical hapten exposure. About the study: Patients, chiefly female, had alopecia areata, totalis or universalis.

Time point denoted: patch test 2, 6 weeks after DPC sensitization. As to treatment: therapeutic diphenylcyclopropenone sensitization with weekly scalp DPC. The starting material, unfractionated whole blood, was used for total RNA extraction. The CDR3 extends over 17 amino acids. Unmatched junction bases numbered 3, after V lost 0 bases and J lost 1 base. CDR1 and CDR2 (germline): LNHNV, YYDKDF (reference sequence). General study results and limits: Counts of TCRs expanded at PT1 correlated positively with patch test score.

The study used a library that attached unique molecular identifiers to individual cDNA molecules. TCRdb independently ran MiXCR on the RACE reads; one entry per CDR3 protein. The sample lists about 84,000 distinct CDR3 sequences; about 10% were seen once. Of note for this clonotype: What it binds is not known.

The rearrangement joins TRBV15 to TRBJ2-6, with TRBD2 identical over 7 bases. The sample was whole blood, taken in connection with sensitization to the hapten diphenylcyclopropenone (DPC). The origin of this receptor is a woman in her thirties with alopecia areata. Some clones in this sample may be carry-over from other donors' samples. CDR3 DNA sequence: TGTGCCACCAGCAGAGATCGGGAGGATTCTGGGGCCAACGTCCTGACTTTC. Its translation: CATSRDREDSGANVLTF. The entire variable domain, with the rest obtained from reference TRBV15 and TRBJ2-6, is as follows: DAMVIQNPRYQVTQFGKPVTLSCSQTLNHNVMYWYQQKSSQAPKLLFHYYDKDFNNEADTPDNFQSRRPNTSFCFLDIRSPGLGDTAMYLCATSRDREDSGANVLTFGAGSRLTVL.